The source of this T cell receptor beta chain is a study of cytomegalovirus exposure and HLA in healthy donors. Vbeta (60) and Jbeta (13) primers were used in the PCR. Data came from immunoSEQ multiplex PCR; TCRdb stores just in-frame clones and leaves some out. There are 90,000 to 150,000 clones in the sample; around 78% occur only once, and about 3.3% lies in the top ten. On this clone: The antigen remains undetermined.

Study results and limitations: In a later analysis, several top co-occurrence clusters appeared linked to parvovirus B19, influenza, CMV and Epstein-Barr virus.

The J segment lost 2 bases and the V segment lost 1 base, leaving 6 bases of the junction unmatched. From germline, CDR1 is GTSNPN and CDR2 SVGIG (reference sequence). The CDR3 runs to 15 residues. Sequenced input: PBMCs. This receptor was obtained from a woman in her thirties in good health and CMV-seropositive. The gene calls are TRBV30 and TRBJ1-2, with 8 nucleotides matching TRBD1. The CDR3 DNA is TGTGCCTGGAGTGGGGGACAGGCCGACAACTATGGCTACACCTTC. This gives the protein CAWSGGQADNYGYTF.